Listed here are 8 T cell receptor beta chains from one sample, sequenced in a study of T cells in narcolepsy. The protocol was immunoSEQ multiplex PCR, while the TCRdb copy is restricted to in-frame clones and leaves out a portion. The sample lists 25,000 to 35,000 clones; 79% were seen once. The specimen was memory (CD45RA-) CD4+ T cells from blood. All receptors derive from a human donor in good health.

V and J are TRBV6-6 and TRBJ2-7; unclear D gene. V dropped 3 bases and J dropped 3 bases, with 9 bases sitting between them. Germline V gene data show CDR1 as MNHNY and CDR2 as SVGAGI (reference sequence). This CDR3 has 13 amino acids. The CDR3 sequence is CASSYPGSYEQYF. DNA of the CDR3: TGTGCCAGCAGTTATCCAGGCAGCTACGAGCAGTACTTC.

The gene calls are TRBV6-1 and TRBJ1-6; 11 nucleotides align to TRBD1. The CDR3 totals 15 residues. Trimming cost V 8 bases and J 7 bases; bases outside gene matches: 7. Germline-derived CDR1 and CDR2 are MNHNS and SASEGT. This CDR3 reads CASSHRDRGNSPLHF. In DNA, the CDR3 is TGTGCCAGCTCCCATAGGGACAGGGGGAATTCACCCCTCCACTTT.

The rearrangement uses TRBV10-2 and TRBJ2-7; D gene ambiguous. CDR3 length: 18 amino acids. V was shortened by 0 bases and J by 3 bases, with 21 bases between the two germline ends. CDR1 and CDR2 from the germline V gene are WSHSY and SAAADI. For the CDR3, the DNA is TGCGCCAGCAGTGAGTCCGGGCCCAGGAGAAGCATAGACTACGAGCAGTACTTC. Amino acids: CASSESGPRRSIDYEQYF.

This clone showed up just once. The CDR3 reads CASSQVGSNQPQHF. DNA of the CDR3: TGCGCCAGCAGCCAAGTGGGGAGCAATCAGCCCCAGCATTTT. The chain has TRBV4-1 and TRBJ1-5; D is ambiguous. The CDR3 totals 14 residues. Germline V gives CDR1 MGHRA, CDR2 YSYEKL. The V and J ends lost 1 base and 1 base respectively, with 5 bases between them.

This clone was counted only a few times. The rearrangement uses TRBV7-2 and TRBJ2-7; 7 bases fit TRBD2. V was pared by 3 bases and J by 6 bases, with 5 bases of the junction left unmatched. Germline CDR1 and CDR2: SGHTA and FQGNSA. This CDR3 is 13 amino acids long. The CDR3 DNA follows: TGTGCCAGCAGCTTGACCCCGGGGGGCGAGCAGTACTTC. Its protein product is CASSLTPGGEQYF.

This chain links TRBV5-4 with TRBJ2-7; no firm D call. The length of the CDR3 is 14 residues. Trimming removed 3 bases from V and 7 bases from J, with 17 bases in between. In germline, CDR1 is SGHNT, CDR2 YYREEE (reference sequence). As DNA, the CDR3 is TGTGCCAGCAGCTCCTCCAGCCGGTTACGAGAGCAGTACTTC. Protein product: CASSSSSRLREQYF.

V is TRBV5-6 and J is TRBJ1-1, with a weak D call TRBD1 (5 bases). Deletions cut 1 base from V and 3 bases from J, with 10 bases between. CDR3 length: 14 residues. Germline CDR1 and CDR2: SGHDT and YYEEEE. The CDR3 bases are TGTGCCAGCAGCTTGCGGATGGGGGACACTGAAGCTTTCTTT. Translating it yields CASSLRMGDTEAFF.

This clone occurred a few times. The chain recombines TRBV28 with TRBJ1-3; no clear D. The CDR3 length is 13 residues. Trimming left V 7 bases short and J 1 base short, with 8 bases between. Germline V lookup: CDR1 MDHEN, CDR2 SYDVKM. CDR3 DNA: TGTGCCAGCACAGGCGGGTCTGGAAACACCATATATTTT. Translation: CASTGGSGNTIYF.